Presented here are 31 T cell receptor beta chains from one specimen sequenced in a study of OX40 agonist ivuxolimab in advanced cancers. Profiled with immunoSEQ multiplex PCR; TCRdb holds only in-frame clones, not every one. The sample holds about 53,000 clones, almost 85% seen once. The source was CD4+ or CD8+ T cells sorted from blood, collected in a trial of the OX40 agonist ivuxolimab. The receptors come from an adult with an advanced solid tumor such as melanoma, head and neck, liver or kidney cancer.

V is TRBV5-6 and J is TRBJ2-5; D is unresolved. Trimming left V 1 base short and J 1 base short, with 2 bases between. The CDR3 is made up of 12 amino acids. CDR1 and CDR2 from the germline V gene are SGHDT and YYEEEE. The CDR3: CASSLSQETQYF. The CDR3 bases are TGTGCCAGCAGCTTGTCCCAAGAGACCCAGTACTTC.

The chain couples TRBV28 to TRBJ1-2, with D perhaps matching TRBD1 (6 bases). The CDR3 is 11 residues long. The germline V and J ends were trimmed by 6 bases and 8 bases, with 10 bases remaining between them. CDR1 and CDR2 from the germline V gene are MDHEN and SYDVKM. The CDR3 sequence: CASRTGYGYTF. In nucleotides, the CDR3 is TGTGCCAGCAGAACAGGGTACGGCTACACCTTC.

The V call is TRBV10-3, the J call TRBJ2-1; 7 bases map to TRBD2. The CDR3 is made up of 16 amino acids. The V gene end was trimmed by 0 bases and the J gene end by 5 bases; junction bases not matched to a gene: 7. Germline loops: CDR1 ENHRY, CDR2 SYGVKD. As DNA, the CDR3 is TGTGCCATCAGTGAGTCGGGCGGGGGTGCCAACAATGAGCAGTTCTTC. This encodes CAISESGGGANNEQFF.

This sequence joins TRBV7-2 and TRBJ1-2; D uncertain. The CDR3 length is 15 residues. Trimming shortened V by 1 base and J by 4 bases, and 13 bases separated the two germline ends. Germline V CDR1 and CDR2: SGHTA, FQGNSA. CDR3 in amino acids: CASSLGRGLGYGYTF. As DNA, the CDR3 is TGTGCCAGCAGCTTAGGTCGGGGTCTGGGCTATGGCTACACCTTC.

This clone appeared a single time. The chain uses TRBV6-5 and TRBJ1-1, with D possibly TRBD1 on 5 matching bases. Trimming took 5 bases from V and 7 from J, leaving 14 bases between them. Germline CDR1 and CDR2: MNHEY and SVGAGI. This CDR3 comprises 13 residues. CDR3 protein: CASSEAGQGEAFF. CDR3 in DNA: TGTGCCAGCAGTGAAGCGGGGCAGGGTGAAGCTTTCTTT.

The rearrangement joins TRBV30 to TRBJ1-4; D is undetermined. Germline CDR1 GTSNPN, CDR2 SVGIG (reference sequence). There are 15 residues in the CDR3. V was trimmed by 5 bases and J by 4 bases, leaving 17 bases between them. CDR3 in amino acids: CAWDKLKDNNEKLFF. CDR3 DNA sequence: TGTGCCTGGGACAAATTAAAAGATAATAATGAAAAACTGTTTTTT.

V and J are TRBV7-2 and TRBJ1-3; perhaps TRBD1 as D (6 bases). Trimming removed 1 base at V and 3 bases at J, with 7 bases between. This CDR3 spans 14 amino acids. The germline CDR1 and CDR2 sequences are SGHTA and FQGNSA. DNA of the CDR3: TGTGCCAGCAGCTTAGTAGGGGGTGGAAACACCATATATTTT. Its translation: CASSLVGGGNTIYF.

The CDR3 region has the DNA TGTGCCAGCAGTTTAGATTGGGGTACCAATCAGCCCCAGCATTTT. As protein: CASSLDWGTNQPQHF. V usage is TRBV27 and J usage is TRBJ1-5; D is uncertain. Germline-derived CDR1 and CDR2 are MNHEY and SMNVEV (reference sequence). The CDR3 contains 15 residues. V shed 2 bases and J shed 3 bases, with 11 bases lying between them.

J is TRBJ1-4 and V is TRBV4-1, with D hard to call. This CDR3 spans 14 amino acids. Trimming took 0 bases from V and 15 from J, leaving 17 bases between them. In germline, CDR1 is MGHRA, CDR2 YSYEKL. In DNA, the CDR3 is TGCGCCAGCAGCCAAGACCTGAACTTACAGTTAGTGTTTTTT. Translated, it gives CASSQDLNLQLVFF.

The rearrangement uses TRBV7-2 and TRBJ2-1; D is possibly TRBD1 or TRBD2 (6 bases each). V was pared by 4 bases and J by 12 bases, with 13 bases between. The CDR3 has 12 amino acids. CDR1 and CDR2 (germline): SGHTA, FQGNSA. CDR3 protein: CASSSDGGGQFF. Written as DNA, the CDR3 is TGTGCCAGCAGCTCTGATGGAGGGGGGCAGTTCTTC.

The chain's CDR3 is CASTGTQGTNSYGYTF. The CDR3 DNA is TGTGCCAGCACCGGAACCCAGGGTACCAACAGCTATGGCTACACCTTC. The chain combines TRBV2 with TRBJ1-2, with a weak D call TRBD1 (5 bases). The CDR3 contains 16 residues. V was trimmed by 7 bases and J by 4 bases, leaving 22 bases between them. Germline lookup yields CDR1 SNHLY and CDR2 FYNNEI.

This clone was recorded a few times. The CDR3 protein is CASSPTPTGVDTGELFF. As DNA, the CDR3 is TGCGCCAGCAGCCCCACTCCGACAGGGGTGGACACCGGGGAGCTGTTTTTT. This chain joins TRBV5-1 and TRBJ2-2, with 8 positions matching TRBD1. CDR1 SGHRS and CDR2 YFSETQ come from the germline V gene. Losses at the gene ends were 4 bases for V and 3 bases for J; bases not matched to a gene: 11. This CDR3 contains 17 residues.

The chain uses TRBV7-8 and TRBJ1-4; 8 nucleotides agree with TRBD1. Germline V gives CDR1 SGHVS, CDR2 FQNEAQ. Germline trimming cut 7 bases from V and 4 bases from J; bases unmatched to any gene: 2. This CDR3 contains 13 residues. CDR3 in amino acids: CASKGQVNEKLFF. In nucleotides, the CDR3 is TGTGCCAGCAAGGGACAGGTTAATGAAAAACTGTTTTTT.

The chain joins TRBV5-1 to TRBJ2-1, with TRBD2 matching over 8 bases. Germline CDR1 and CDR2: SGHRS and YFSETQ. The CDR3 totals 16 residues. The ends lost 0 bases at V and 9 bases at J; junction bases unmatched: 11. The CDR3 sequence is CASSLGSGSTPREQFF. For the CDR3, the DNA is TGCGCCAGCAGCTTGGGAAGCGGGAGTACCCCACGTGAGCAGTTCTTC.

There are a few counts of this clone. The V gene is TRBV11-3, the J gene TRBJ1-2, with 7 bases aligning to TRBD1. CDR1 and CDR2 (germline): SGHNT, YENEEA. The CDR3 covers 12 residues. CDR3: CDPTGVNYGYTF. The CDR3 DNA is TGTGATCCCACAGGGGTAAACTATGGCTACACCTTC.

This clone was counted between two and nine times. V and J are TRBV7-8 and TRBJ2-5; TRBD2 matches at 13 bases. Germline CDR1 reads SGHVS; CDR2 reads FQNEAQ. CDR3 length: 17 amino acids. V lost 5 bases, J lost 6 bases, and 12 bases stayed unmatched. Written as DNA, the CDR3 is TGTGCCAGCAGCCCGGGGCGACTAGCGGGAGGTGCCCAGACCCAGTACTTC. Its translation is CASSPGRLAGGAQTQYF.

The rearrangement links TRBV27 to TRBJ2-1, with D unclear. The CDR3 has 15 residues. The V gene's germline CDR1 is MNHEY and CDR2 SMNVEV (reference sequence). Trimming pared 2 bases from V and 8 bases from J, leaving 16 bases between. CDR3 loop: CASSLTWVATHEQFF. As DNA, the CDR3 is TGTGCCAGCAGTTTAACTTGGGTGGCTACCCATGAGCAGTTCTTC.

In DNA form, the CDR3 reads TGCGCCAGCAGCCAACAGGAACCAAGTTGGATCTCTGGAAACACCATATATTTT. It codes for CASSQQEPSWISGNTIYF. The chain joins TRBV4-3 to TRBJ1-3; D call uncertain. Trimming took off 2 bases at V and 0 bases at J, with 17 bases between the two ends. This CDR3 region has 18 residues. Germline assignment: CDR1 LGHNA and CDR2 YSLEER.

The chain combines TRBV28 with TRBJ1-3, with D unresolved. Trimming removed 0 bases at V and 4 bases at J, with 10 bases between. CDR3 length: 15 amino acids. Looked up from germline, CDR1 is MDHEN and CDR2 is SYDVKM. The CDR3: CASSLWVLEGNTIYF. The CDR3 DNA sequence: TGTGCCAGCAGTTTATGGGTATTGGAGGGAAACACCATATATTTT.

The rearrangement uses TRBV7-9 and TRBJ2-7, with 7 bases aligning to TRBD1. The CDR3 is made up of 15 amino acids. With 4 bases clipped from V and 2 bases from J, the junction kept 8 bases outside the gene matches. The V gene's germline CDR1 is SEHNR and CDR2 FQNEAQ (reference sequence). The CDR3 here is CASSSITGVTYEQYF. As DNA, the CDR3 is TGTGCCAGCAGCTCCATAACAGGGGTAACCTACGAGCAGTACTTC.

The V and J genes are TRBV19 and TRBJ2-3; unclear D gene. Trimming took off 5 bases at V and 6 bases at J, with 21 bases between the two ends. Germline V gives CDR1 LNHDA, CDR2 SQIVND (reference sequence). The CDR3 length is 16 residues. CDR3: CASSPRERPNTDTQYF. DNA for the CDR3: TGTGCCAGTAGTCCTCGCGAGAGACCAAACACGGATACGCAGTATTTT.

The table lists this clone with a few counts. This chain links TRBV6-1 with TRBJ1-1, with unresolved D. CDR1 is MNHNS, CDR2 SASEGT, per germline. The CDR3 length is 15 residues. Trimming stripped 1 base from V and 1 base from J, with 10 bases between. The CDR3 spells CASSEDPGKNTEAFF. In nucleotides, the CDR3 is TGTGCCAGCAGTGAAGACCCGGGAAAGAACACTGAAGCTTTCTTT.

This chain connects TRBV11-3 to TRBJ2-7; 11 bases fit TRBD2. The CDR3 totals 15 residues. Germline V CDR1 and CDR2: SGHNT, YENEEA. V gave up 5 bases and J gave up 6 bases; unmatched junction bases: 9. CDR3 DNA: TGTGCCAGCAGCCCTACTAGCGGGAGTAGTTCCGAGCAGTACTTC. Encoded protein: CASSPTSGSSSEQYF.

The chain has TRBV19 and TRBJ2-1; TRBD2 aligns across 13 bases. Germline V gene data show CDR1 as LNHDA and CDR2 as SQIVND (reference sequence). CDR3 length equals 20 residues. The junction had 16 bases not matched to a gene; V was cut back by 0 bases and J by 8 bases. Written as DNA, the CDR3 is TGTGCCAGTAGTATAGATCAACCGGGACTAGCGGGATTGATCACTCATGAGCAGTTCTTC. Its translation is CASSIDQPGLAGLITHEQFF.

The chain combines TRBV6-5 with TRBJ1-1; 7 nucleotides match TRBD1. Germline V gene lookup returns CDR1 MNHEY and CDR2 SVGAGI. The CDR3 is made up of 13 amino acids. Unmatched junction bases numbered 8, after V lost 5 bases and J lost 8 bases. The CDR3 DNA sequence: TGTGCCAGCAGTCCCCGGACAGGAGGGGAAGCTTTCTTT. It codes for CASSPRTGGEAFF.

Only one count was recorded for this clone. The chain recombines TRBV18 with TRBJ2-3, with 13 bases fitting TRBD2. CDR1 is KGHSH and CDR2 is LQKENI in the germline V gene. CDR3 length: 16 residues. V was clipped by 5 bases and J by 1 base; unmatched bases: 3. The DNA of the CDR3 is TGTGCCAGCTCATGGACTAGCGGGAGAGGCACAGATACGCAGTATTTT. Amino acids: CASSWTSGRGTDTQYF.

The V call is TRBV7-2, the J call TRBJ2-7, with TRBD2 as a possible D gene (5 bases). Trimming left V 2 bases short and J 2 bases short, with 13 bases between. Germline-derived CDR1 and CDR2 are SGHTA and FQGNSA. CDR3 size: 15 residues. This CDR3 is CASSLRVGAAYEQYF. CDR3 DNA: TGTGCCAGCAGCTTAAGGGTGGGAGCGGCCTACGAGCAGTACTTC.

This chain connects TRBV6-4 to TRBJ2-6, with D possibly TRBD2 on 5 matching bases. The V gene lost 5 bases and the J gene lost 0 bases, with 11 bases spanning the gap. The CDR3 loop spans 16 amino acids. The germline V gene has CDR1 MRHNA and CDR2 SNTAGT. In DNA, the CDR3 is TGTGCCAGCAGTAACGGACTCATCTCTGGGGCCAACGTCCTGACTTTC. Translated: CASSNGLISGANVLTF.

This chain joins TRBV5-5 and TRBJ1-4; 9 bases are shared with TRBD1. The CDR3 covers 17 residues. V lost 0 bases and J lost 7; bases outside the gene matches: 10. Germline V gene data show CDR1 as SGHKS and CDR2 as YYEKEE (reference sequence). The CDR3 DNA reads as TGTGCCAGCAGCTTGGCTGTCCCGGGACAGGGCAGTGAAAAACTGTTTTTT. It translates to CASSLAVPGQGSEKLFF.

The rearrangement joins TRBV7-2 to TRBJ2-5; possibly TRBD2 for D (6 bases). The CDR3 has 14 amino acids. V was cut by 1 base and J by 5 bases, with 11 bases left in between. Germline V CDR1 and CDR2: SGHTA, FQGNSA. The CDR3 reads CASSLVGLAETQYF. The CDR3, as DNA: TGTGCCAGCAGCTTAGTTGGGCTAGCGGAGACCCAGTACTTC.

The rearrangement uses TRBV19 and TRBJ2-1; D is unclear. Germline CDR1 LNHDA, CDR2 SQIVND (reference sequence). V was clipped by 5 bases and J by 0 bases, with 8 bases between them. This CDR3 has 14 residues. This chain's CDR3 is CASSVGSSYNEQFF. CDR3 coding DNA: TGTGCCAGTAGTGTAGGAAGCTCCTACAATGAGCAGTTCTTC.